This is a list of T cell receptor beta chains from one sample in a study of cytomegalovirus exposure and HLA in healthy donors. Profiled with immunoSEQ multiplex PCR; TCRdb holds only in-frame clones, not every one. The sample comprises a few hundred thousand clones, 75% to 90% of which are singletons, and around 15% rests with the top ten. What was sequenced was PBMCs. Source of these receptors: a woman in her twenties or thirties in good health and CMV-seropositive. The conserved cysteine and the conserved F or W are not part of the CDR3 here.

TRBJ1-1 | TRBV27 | ASSFDRFMNTEAF
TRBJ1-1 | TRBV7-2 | ASSTRGSPTEAF
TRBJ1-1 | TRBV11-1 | ASSLGTGGGTEAF
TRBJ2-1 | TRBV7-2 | ASSFRGRGVYNEQF
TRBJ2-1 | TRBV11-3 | ASSISGTGVRNEQF
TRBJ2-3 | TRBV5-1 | ASSPGLAGGPGRTQY
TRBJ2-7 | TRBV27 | ASSTLGDLYEQY
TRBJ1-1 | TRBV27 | ASSFTGGMNTEAF
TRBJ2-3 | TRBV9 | ASSISGSTDTQY
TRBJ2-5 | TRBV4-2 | ASSQGPETQY
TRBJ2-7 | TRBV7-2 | ASSLSMREGREQY
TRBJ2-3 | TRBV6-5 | ASSVLAGGTDTQY
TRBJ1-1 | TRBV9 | ASSLTGGAEAF
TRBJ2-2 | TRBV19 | ASSMSTTGELF
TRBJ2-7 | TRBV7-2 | ASSFRGSGAAEQY
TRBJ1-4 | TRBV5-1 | ASSAGQGVTNEKLF
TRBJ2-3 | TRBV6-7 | ASSYSGTFTQY
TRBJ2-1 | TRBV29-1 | SVWDSYNEQF
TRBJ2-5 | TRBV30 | AWRRWQTQY
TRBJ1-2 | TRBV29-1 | SVESGQGNYGYT
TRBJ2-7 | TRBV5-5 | ASSVMASYEQY
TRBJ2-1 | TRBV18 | ASSRQGSDNEQF
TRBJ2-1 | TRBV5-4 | ASSPNKNNEQF
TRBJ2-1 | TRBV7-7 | ASSEGPSLSRQF
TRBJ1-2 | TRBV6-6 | ASSRTQGADGYT
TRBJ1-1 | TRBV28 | ASSWWGQNTEAF
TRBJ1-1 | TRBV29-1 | SVEPTGMNTEAF
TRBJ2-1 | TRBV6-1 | ASSDRTGGSNEQF
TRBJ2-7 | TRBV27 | ASSLDVSGGSYEQY
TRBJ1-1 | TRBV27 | ASSLNRVGTEAF
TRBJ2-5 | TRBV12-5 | ASGPTGATGETQY
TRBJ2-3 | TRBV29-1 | SDKTGDTQY
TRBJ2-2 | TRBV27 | ASSFGASLNTGELF
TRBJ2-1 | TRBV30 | AWQPGLKNEQF
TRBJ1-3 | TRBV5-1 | ASSLGLTFGGNTIY
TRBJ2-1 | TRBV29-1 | SANGGGNEQF
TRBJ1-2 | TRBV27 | ASSSTVNYGYT
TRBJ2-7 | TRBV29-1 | SAGDGRGRYYEQY
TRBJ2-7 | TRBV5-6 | ASSLEPGLKSYEQY
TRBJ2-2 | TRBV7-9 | ASSLLQNTGELF
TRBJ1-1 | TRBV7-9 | ASSLVGGDTEAF
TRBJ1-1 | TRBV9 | ASSSGTGVLENTEAF
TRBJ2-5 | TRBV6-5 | ASSRRVVETQY
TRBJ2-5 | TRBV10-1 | ASSAGGREETQY
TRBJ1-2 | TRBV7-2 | ASSQTRDDGYT
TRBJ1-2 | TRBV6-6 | ASSFPQGNYGYT
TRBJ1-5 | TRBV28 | ASSSGPGQNTLSNQPQH
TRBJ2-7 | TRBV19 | ASSIRIPYEQY
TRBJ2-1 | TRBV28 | ASSTSSSYNEQF
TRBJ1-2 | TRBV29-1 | SVTENYGYT
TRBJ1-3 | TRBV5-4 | ASSTKTSGNTIY
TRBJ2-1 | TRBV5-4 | ASSLRSGGYNEQF
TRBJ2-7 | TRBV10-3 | AISRQGVSYEQY
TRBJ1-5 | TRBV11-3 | ASSLVPAPNQPQH
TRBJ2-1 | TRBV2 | ASGLAGNEQF
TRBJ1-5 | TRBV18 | ASSPQRGVDQPQH
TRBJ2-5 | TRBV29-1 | STWDRTQEAQY
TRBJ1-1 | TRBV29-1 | SVDLRRDNTEAF
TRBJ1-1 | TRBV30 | AWSDIRREAF
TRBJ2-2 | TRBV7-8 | ASSSRLAGDPGELF